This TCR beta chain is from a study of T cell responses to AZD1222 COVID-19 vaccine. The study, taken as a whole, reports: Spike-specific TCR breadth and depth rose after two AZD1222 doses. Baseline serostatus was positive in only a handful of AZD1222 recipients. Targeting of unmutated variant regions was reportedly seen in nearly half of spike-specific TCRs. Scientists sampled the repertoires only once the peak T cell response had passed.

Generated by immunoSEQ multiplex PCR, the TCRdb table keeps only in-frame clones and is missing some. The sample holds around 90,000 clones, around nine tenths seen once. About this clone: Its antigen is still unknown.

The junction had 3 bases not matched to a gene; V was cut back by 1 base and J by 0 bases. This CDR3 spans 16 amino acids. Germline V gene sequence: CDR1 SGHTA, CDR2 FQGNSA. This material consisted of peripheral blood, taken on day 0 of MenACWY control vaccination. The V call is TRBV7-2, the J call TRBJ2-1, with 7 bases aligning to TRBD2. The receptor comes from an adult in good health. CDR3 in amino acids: CASSLDRGSSYNEQFF. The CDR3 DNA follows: TGTGCCAGCAGCTTAGATCGCGGGAGCTCCTACAATGAGCAGTTCTTC.